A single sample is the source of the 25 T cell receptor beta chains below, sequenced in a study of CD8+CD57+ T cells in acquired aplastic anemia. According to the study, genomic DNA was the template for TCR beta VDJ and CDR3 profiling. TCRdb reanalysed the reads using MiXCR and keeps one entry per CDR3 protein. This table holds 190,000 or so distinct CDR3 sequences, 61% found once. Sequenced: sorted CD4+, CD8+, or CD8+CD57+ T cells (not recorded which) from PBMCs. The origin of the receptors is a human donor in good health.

The CDR3 spells CASSAQGTAAYEQYF. The CDR3 DNA follows: TGTGCCAGCAGCGCACAAGGGACAGCCGCCTACGAGCAGTACTTC. This chain connects TRBV2 to TRBJ2-7, with 7 nucleotides matching TRBD1. CDR1 is SNHLY, CDR2 FYNNEI, per germline. This CDR3 spans 15 amino acids. J lost 2 bases, V lost 6 bases, and 10 bases had no gene match.

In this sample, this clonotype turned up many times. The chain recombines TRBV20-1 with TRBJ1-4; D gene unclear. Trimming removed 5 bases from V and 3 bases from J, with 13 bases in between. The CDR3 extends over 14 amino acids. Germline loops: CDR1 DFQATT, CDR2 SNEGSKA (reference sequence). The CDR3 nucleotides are TGCAGTGCTTCTCAACTACAGTCTAATGAAAAACTGTTTTTT. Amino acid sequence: CSASQLQSNEKLFF.

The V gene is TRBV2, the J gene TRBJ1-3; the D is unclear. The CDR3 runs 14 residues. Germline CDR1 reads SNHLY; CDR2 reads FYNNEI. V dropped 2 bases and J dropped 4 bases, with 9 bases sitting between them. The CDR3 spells CASSERVNGNTIYF. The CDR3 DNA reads TGTGCCAGCAGTGAACGGGTAAACGGAAACACCATATATTTT. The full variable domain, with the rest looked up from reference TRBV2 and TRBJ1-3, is EPEVTQTPSHQVTQMGQEVILRCVPISNHLYFYWYRQILGQKVEFLVSFYNNEISEKSEIFDDQFSVERPDGSNFTLKIRSTKLEDSAMYFCASSERVNGNTIYFGEGSWLTVV.

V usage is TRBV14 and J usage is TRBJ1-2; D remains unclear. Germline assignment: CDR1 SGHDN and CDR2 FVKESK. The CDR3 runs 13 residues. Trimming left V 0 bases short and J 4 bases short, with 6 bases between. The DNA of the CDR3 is TGTGCCAGCAGCCAAGATACAAGCTATGGCTACACCTTC. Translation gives CASSQDTSYGYTF.

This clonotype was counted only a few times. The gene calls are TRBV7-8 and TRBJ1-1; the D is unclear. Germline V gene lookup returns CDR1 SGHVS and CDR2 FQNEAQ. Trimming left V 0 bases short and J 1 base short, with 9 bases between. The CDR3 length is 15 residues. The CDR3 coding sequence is TGTGCCAGCAGCTTAGCGCCAAACCCGAACACTGAAGCTTTCTTT. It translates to CASSLAPNPNTEAFF.

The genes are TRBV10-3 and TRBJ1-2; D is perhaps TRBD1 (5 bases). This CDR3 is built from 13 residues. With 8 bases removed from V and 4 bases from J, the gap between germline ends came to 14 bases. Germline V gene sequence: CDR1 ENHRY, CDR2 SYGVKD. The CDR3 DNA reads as TGTGCCATCCCCACGACGAGGGGCTATGGCTACACCTTC. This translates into CAIPTTRGYGYTF.

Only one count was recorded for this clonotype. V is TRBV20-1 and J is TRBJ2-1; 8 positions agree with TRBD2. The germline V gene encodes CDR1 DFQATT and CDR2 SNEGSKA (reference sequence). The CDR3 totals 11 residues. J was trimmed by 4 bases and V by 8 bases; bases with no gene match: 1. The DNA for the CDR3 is TGCAGTAGCGGGAGTTACAATGAGCAGTTCTTC. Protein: CSSGSYNEQFF.

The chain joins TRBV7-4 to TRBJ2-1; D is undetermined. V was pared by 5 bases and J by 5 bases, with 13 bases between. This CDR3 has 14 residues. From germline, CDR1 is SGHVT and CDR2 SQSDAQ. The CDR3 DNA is TGTGCCAGCAGCGTAGGATCCCCAAACAATGAGCAGTTCTTC. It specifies CASSVGSPNNEQFF.

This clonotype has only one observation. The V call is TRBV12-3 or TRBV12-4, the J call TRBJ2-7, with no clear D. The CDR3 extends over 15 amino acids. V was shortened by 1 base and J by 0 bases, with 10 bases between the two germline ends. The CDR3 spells CASSLDTASSYEQYF. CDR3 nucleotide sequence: TGTGCCAGCAGTTTAGACACCGCGAGCTCCTACGAGCAGTACTTC.

For the CDR3, the DNA is TGTGCCACCGTGGGACAGGGGGAATCCTACGAGCAGTACTTC. Translation: CATVGQGESYEQYF. The V call is TRBV10-3, the J call TRBJ2-7; 11 bases fit TRBD1. The junction had 6 bases not matched to a gene; V was cut back by 10 bases and J by 1 base. This CDR3 comprises 14 residues. Germline V gives CDR1 ENHRY, CDR2 SYGVKD.

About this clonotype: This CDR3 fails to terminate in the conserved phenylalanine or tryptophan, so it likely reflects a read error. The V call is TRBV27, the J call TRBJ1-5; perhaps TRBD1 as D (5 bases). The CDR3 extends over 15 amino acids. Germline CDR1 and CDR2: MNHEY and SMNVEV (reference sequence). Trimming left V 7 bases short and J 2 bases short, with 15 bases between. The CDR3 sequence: CASMAGGTGNQPQHL. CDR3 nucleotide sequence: TGTGCCAGCATGGCCGGCGGGACGGGCAATCAGCCCCAGCATCTT.

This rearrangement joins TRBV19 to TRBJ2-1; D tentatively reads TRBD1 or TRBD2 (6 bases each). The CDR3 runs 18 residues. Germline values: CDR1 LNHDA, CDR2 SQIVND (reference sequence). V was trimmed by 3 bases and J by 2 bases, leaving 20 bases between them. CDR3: CASSISSRGPETYNEQFF. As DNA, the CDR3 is TGTGCCAGTAGTATTTCGTCTCGGGGGCCAGAAACCTACAATGAGCAGTTCTTC.

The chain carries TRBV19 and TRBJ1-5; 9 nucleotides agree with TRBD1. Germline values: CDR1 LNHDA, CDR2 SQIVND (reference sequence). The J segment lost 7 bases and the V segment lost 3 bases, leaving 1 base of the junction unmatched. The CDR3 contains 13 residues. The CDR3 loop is CASSMDRGQPQHF. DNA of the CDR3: TGTGCCAGTAGTATGGACAGGGGCCAGCCCCAGCATTTT. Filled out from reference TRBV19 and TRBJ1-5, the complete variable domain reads DGGITQSPKYLFRKEGQNVTLSCEQNLNHDAMYWYRQDPGQGLRLIYYSQIVNDFQKGDIAEGYSVSREKKESFPLTVTSAQKNPTAFYLCASSMDRGQPQHFGDGTRLSIL.

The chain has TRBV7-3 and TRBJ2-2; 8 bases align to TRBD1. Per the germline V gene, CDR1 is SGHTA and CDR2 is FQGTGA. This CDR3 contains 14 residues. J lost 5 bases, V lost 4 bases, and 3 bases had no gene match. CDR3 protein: CASSYDRGTGELFF. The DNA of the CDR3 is TGTGCCAGCAGCTACGACAGGGGTACCGGGGAGCTGTTTTTT.

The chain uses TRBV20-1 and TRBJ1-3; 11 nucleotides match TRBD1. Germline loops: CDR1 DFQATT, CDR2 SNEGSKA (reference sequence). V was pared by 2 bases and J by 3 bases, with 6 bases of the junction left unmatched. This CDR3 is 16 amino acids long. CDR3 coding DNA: TGCAGTGCTAGACGGACAGGGGGCTTAGGTGGAAACACCATATATTTT. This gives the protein CSARRTGGLGGNTIYF.

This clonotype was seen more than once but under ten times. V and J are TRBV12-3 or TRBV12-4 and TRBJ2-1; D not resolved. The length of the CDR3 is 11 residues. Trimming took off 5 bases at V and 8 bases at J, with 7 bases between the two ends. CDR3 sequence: CASSQLDEQFF. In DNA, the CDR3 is TGTGCCAGCAGTCAGCTAGATGAGCAGTTCTTC.

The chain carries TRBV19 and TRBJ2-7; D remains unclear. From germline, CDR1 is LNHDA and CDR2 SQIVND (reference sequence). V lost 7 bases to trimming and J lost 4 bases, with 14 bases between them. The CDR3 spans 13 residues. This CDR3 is CASTLRPGYEQYF. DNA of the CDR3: TGTGCCAGTACCCTGAGGCCCGGGTACGAGCAGTACTTC.

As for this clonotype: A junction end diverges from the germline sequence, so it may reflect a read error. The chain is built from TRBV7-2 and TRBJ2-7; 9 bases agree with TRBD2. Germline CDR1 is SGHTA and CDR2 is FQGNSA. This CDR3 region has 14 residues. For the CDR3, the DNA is TGCGCCAGCAGCTTGGCGGGGGGGGTCTACGAGCAGTACTTC. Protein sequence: CASSLAGGVYEQYF.

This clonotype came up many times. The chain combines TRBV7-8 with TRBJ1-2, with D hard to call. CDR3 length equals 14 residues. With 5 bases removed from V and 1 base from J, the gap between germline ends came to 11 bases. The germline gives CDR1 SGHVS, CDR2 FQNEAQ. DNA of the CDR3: TGTGCCAGCAGCCCTGGACCAAATAACTATGGCTACACCTTC. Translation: CASSPGPNNYGYTF.

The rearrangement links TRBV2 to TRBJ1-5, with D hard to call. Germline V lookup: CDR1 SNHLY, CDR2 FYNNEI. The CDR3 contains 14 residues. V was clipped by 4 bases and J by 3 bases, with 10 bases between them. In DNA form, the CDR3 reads TGTGCCAGCAGTGTAGGGATAGTCAATCAGCCCCAGCATTTT. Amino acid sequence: CASSVGIVNQPQHF.

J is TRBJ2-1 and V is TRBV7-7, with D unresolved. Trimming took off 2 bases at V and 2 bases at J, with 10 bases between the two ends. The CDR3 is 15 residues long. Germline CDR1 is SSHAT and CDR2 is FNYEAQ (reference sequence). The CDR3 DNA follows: TGTGCCAGCAGCTTAATGAACGGCACCTACAATGAGCAGTTCTTC. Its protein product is CASSLMNGTYNEQFF.

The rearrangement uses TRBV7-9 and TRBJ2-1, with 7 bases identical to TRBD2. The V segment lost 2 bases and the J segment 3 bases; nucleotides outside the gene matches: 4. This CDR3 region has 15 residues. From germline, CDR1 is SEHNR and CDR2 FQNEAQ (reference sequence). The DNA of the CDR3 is TGTGCCAGCAGCTTAAGTCCTAGCGGCTACAATGAGCAGTTCTTC. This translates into CASSLSPSGYNEQFF.

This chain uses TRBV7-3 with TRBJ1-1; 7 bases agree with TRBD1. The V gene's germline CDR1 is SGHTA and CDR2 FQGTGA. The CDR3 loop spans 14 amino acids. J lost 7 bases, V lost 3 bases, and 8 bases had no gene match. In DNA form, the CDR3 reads TGTGCCAGCAGCTTGCGCAGGGGGGATCGTGAAGCTTTCTTT. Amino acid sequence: CASSLRRGDREAFF.

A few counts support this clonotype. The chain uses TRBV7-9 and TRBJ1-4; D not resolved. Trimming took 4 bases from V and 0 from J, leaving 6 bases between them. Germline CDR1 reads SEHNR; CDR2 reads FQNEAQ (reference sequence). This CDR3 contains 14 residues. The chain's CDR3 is CASSSLSTNEKLFF. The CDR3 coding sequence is TGTGCCAGCAGCTCCTTGTCAACTAATGAAAAACTGTTTTTT.

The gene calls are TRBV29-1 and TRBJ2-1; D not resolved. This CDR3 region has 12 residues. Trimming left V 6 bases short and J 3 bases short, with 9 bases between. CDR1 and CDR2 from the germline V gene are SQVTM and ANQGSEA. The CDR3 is CSVGQLYNEQFF. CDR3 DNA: TGCAGCGTCGGGCAGCTCTACAATGAGCAGTTCTTC.